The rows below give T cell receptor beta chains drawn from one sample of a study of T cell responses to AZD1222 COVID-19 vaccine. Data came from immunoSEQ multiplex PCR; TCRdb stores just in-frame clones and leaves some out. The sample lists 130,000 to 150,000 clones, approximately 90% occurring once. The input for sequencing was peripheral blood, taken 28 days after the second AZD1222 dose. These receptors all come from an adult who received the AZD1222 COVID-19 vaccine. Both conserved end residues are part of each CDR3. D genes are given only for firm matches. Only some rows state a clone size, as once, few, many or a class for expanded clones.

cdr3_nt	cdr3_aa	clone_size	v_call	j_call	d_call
TGTGCCAGCAGTTCCCGACCTGGAGGGGATGAAAAACTGTTTTTT	CASSSRPGGDEKLFF	NA	TRBV28	TRBJ1-4	NA
TGTGCCAGCAGCTCCTCCGGGACTCTCAAAAATGAGCAGTTCTTC	CASSSSGTLKNEQFF	NA	TRBV7-3	TRBJ2-1	NA
TGTGCCAGCAGTTATCAGGGGGCAAGTTCACCCCTCCACTTT	CASSYQGASSPLHF	NA	TRBV6-2/TRBV6-3	TRBJ1-6	TRBD1
TGCGCCAGCAGCTTGGCACCAGGGGGTGGGACTGAAGCTTTCTTT	CASSLAPGGGTEAFF	NA	TRBV5-1	TRBJ1-1	TRBD1
TGTGCCAGCAGTTCAATCCACAGGGGGGGCTATGGCTACACCTTC	CASSSIHRGGYGYTF	NA	TRBV27	TRBJ1-2	TRBD1
TGTGCCAGCAGCTTAGGGATTGGCGGGGAGAGCACAGATACGCAGTATTTT	CASSLGIGGESTDTQYF	NA	TRBV7-9	TRBJ2-3	NA
TGTGCCAGCCACCAGGGGGCTCCAGAGACCCAGTACTTC	CASHQGAPETQYF	NA	TRBV7-9	TRBJ2-5	TRBD1
TGTGCCAGCTCACCCAACACCGCGGGAGTAGTGAATGAGCAGTTCTTC	CASSPNTAGVVNEQFF	NA	TRBV18	TRBJ2-1	TRBD2
TGCAGCGTTAACTCCGGGGGGGCCGACGAGCAGTACTTC	CSVNSGGADEQYF	NA	TRBV29-1	TRBJ2-7	TRBD2
TGTGCCAGCAGCCCGACAGGAAATAGCAATCAGCCCCAGCATTTT	CASSPTGNSNQPQHF	NA	TRBV9	TRBJ1-5	NA
TGTGCCAGCAGCGGGTGGAACTCCTACGAGCAGTACTTC	CASSGWNSYEQYF	once	TRBV9	TRBJ2-7	NA
TGTGCCAGCAGCCCTCTCGACAGGGTCACTGAAGCTTTCTTT	CASSPLDRVTEAFF	NA	TRBV27	TRBJ1-1	TRBD1
TGTGCCAGCAGTTACTCTGCGGGGGTGATTTCCTACGAGCAGTACTTC	CASSYSAGVISYEQYF	NA	TRBV6-5	TRBJ2-7	TRBD2
TGTGCCAGCAGCCCATCCTCCGACAGGGGGCCTGGCTACACCTTC	CASSPSSDRGPGYTF	few	TRBV5-4	TRBJ1-2	TRBD1
TGTGCCAGCAGCAAAAGGGACAGGGCGGTAAGGAACACTGAAGCTTTCTTT	CASSKRDRAVRNTEAFF	NA	TRBV21-1	TRBJ1-1	NA
TGTGCCAGCAGTTTCGGCTCTTACAATGAGCAGTTCTTC	CASSFGSYNEQFF	NA	TRBV27	TRBJ2-1	NA
TGCAGTGCTAGAGCGGGGTATGGCTACACCTTC	CSARAGYGYTF	NA	TRBV20-1	TRBJ1-2	NA
TGTGCCAGCAGCGGATCGCAGGGTGCGAACACCGGGGAGCTGTTTTTT	CASSGSQGANTGELFF	few	TRBV9	TRBJ2-2	NA
TGTGCCAGTAGTATGGACCAGGGAAGGGGTGAAGCTTTCTTT	CASSMDQGRGEAFF	NA	TRBV19	TRBJ1-1	NA
TGTGCCAGCGGAGGGGGGTCCTATAATTCACCCCTCCACTTT	CASGGGSYNSPLHF	NA	TRBV2	TRBJ1-6	NA
TGTGCCAGCAGCTTAGCAGGACTAGCGGGGGGGCCAACCGGGGAGCTGTTTTTT	CASSLAGLAGGPTGELFF	NA	TRBV11-2	TRBJ2-2	TRBD2
TGTGCCAGCAGTTTAGTCCTAGCGGGGGCTCCTGGGACCCAGTACTTC	CASSLVLAGAPGTQYF	NA	TRBV28	TRBJ2-5	TRBD2
TGTGCCAGCTCACCAACAGCACTCAATGAGCAGTTCTTC	CASSPTALNEQFF	NA	TRBV18	TRBJ2-1	NA
TGTGCCAGCAGCTGGACAGGGGGGAGCGGGGAGCTGTTTTTT	CASSWTGGSGELFF	NA	TRBV5-4	TRBJ2-2	TRBD1
TGTGCCAGCAAGATCCGACTAGCGGACTACGAGCAGTACTTC	CASKIRLADYEQYF	few	TRBV2	TRBJ2-7	TRBD2
TGTGCCAGCAGGAGGAGGGGTAGCAATCAGCCCCAGCATTTT	CASRRRGSNQPQHF	NA	TRBV2	TRBJ1-5	NA
TGTGCCAGCAGCTTGACCGGGGGGGCCTGGAATGAGCAGTTCTTC	CASSLTGGAWNEQFF	NA	TRBV5-5	TRBJ2-1	TRBD2
TGTGCCAGCAGCGCCCGACAGGGGACTGGCTATGGCTACACCTTC	CASSARQGTGYGYTF	once	TRBV7-2	TRBJ1-2	TRBD1
TGCAGCGTTGCCCTAGGGCCGGACAGGAATTCACCCCTCCACTTT	CSVALGPDRNSPLHF	NA	TRBV29-1	TRBJ1-6	TRBD1
TGTGCCACCAGCGTCACAGGGGTCCAAGAGACCCAGTACTTC	CATSVTGVQETQYF	NA	TRBV15	TRBJ2-5	TRBD1
TGTGCCAGCAGTTACTCGTTGTTCACAGATACGCAGTATTTT	CASSYSLFTDTQYF	NA	TRBV6-5	TRBJ2-3	NA
TGTGCCAGCAGCTTGACCGGGACAGCTCTCTATGGCTACACCTTC	CASSLTGTALYGYTF	NA	TRBV5-4	TRBJ1-2	TRBD1
TGCGCCAGAATCGGGGTAGGCGGGGGGCGTTGTATCCAAGAGACCCAGTACTTC	CARIGVGGGRCIQETQYF	NA	TRBV4-1	TRBJ2-5	TRBD2
TGTGCCAGCAGCTATCATAGCGGGAGCTACCTCAATGAGCAGTTCTTC	CASSYHSGSYLNEQFF	NA	TRBV11-1	TRBJ2-1	TRBD2
TGTGCCAGTAGTATGGGGAATGCGAACGCCGCCAATCAGCCCCAGCATTTT	CASSMGNANAANQPQHF	many	TRBV19	TRBJ1-5	NA
TGCAGTGCGCCTGAGGGGTTCGGCTACACCTTC	CSAPEGFGYTF	NA	TRBV20-1	TRBJ1-2	NA
TGTGCCAGCAGCTCGACAGGAATCTATAATTCACCCCTCCACTTT	CASSSTGIYNSPLHF	NA	TRBV11-2	TRBJ1-6	NA
TGTGCCAGCAGCTCTTCTTTGAGGCGCACAGATACGCAGTATTTT	CASSSSLRRTDTQYF	once	TRBV7-9	TRBJ2-3	NA
TGTGCCAGCTCACCACGGACAGGGAAGTACGAGCAGTACTTC	CASSPRTGKYEQYF	NA	TRBV18	TRBJ2-7	TRBD1
TGTGCCAGCAGTGAAAGGTTAGCGGGAGTCGGGAATGAGCAGTTCTTC	CASSERLAGVGNEQFF	NA	TRBV6-1	TRBJ2-1	TRBD2
TGCAGCGTATCAGGGAGGAGCGAGCAGTACTTC	CSVSGRSEQYF	NA	TRBV20-1	TRBJ2-7	NA
TGTGCCAGCAGTATGGACAGACTAGCTAACTATGGCTACACCTTC	CASSMDRLANYGYTF	NA	TRBV2	TRBJ1-2	NA
TGTGCCAGCAGTTACTCGAGTAGCAGCAGCAATCAGCCCCAGCATTTT	CASSYSSSSSNQPQHF	NA	TRBV6-5	TRBJ1-5	NA
TGTGCCAGCAGTGAAGGGGCTCAGCCCCAGCATTTT	CASSEGAQPQHF	once	TRBV2	TRBJ1-5	NA
TGCGCCAGCAGCCCTGGGACTCCGAGCAATCAGCCCCAGCATTTT	CASSPGTPSNQPQHF	NA	TRBV5-1	TRBJ1-5	NA
TGTGCCAGCAGCCAAGTCAGATCGGGGCTAGCGACCTACAATGAGCAGTTCTTC	CASSQVRSGLATYNEQFF	NA	TRBV4-2	TRBJ2-1	NA
TGTGCCAGCAGCCCTTGGACTAGCGGGGGGGTACACAATGAGCAGTTCTTC	CASSPWTSGGVHNEQFF	NA	TRBV7-6	TRBJ2-1	TRBD2
TGCGCCAGCAGCACCGGGACAGAAGAAGGTTATGGCTACACCTTC	CASSTGTEEGYGYTF	NA	TRBV5-1	TRBJ1-2	TRBD1
TGTGCCAGCAGTGAATTCTACAGGGGGGGCTACGAGCAGTACTTC	CASSEFYRGGYEQYF	NA	TRBV25-1	TRBJ2-7	NA
TGTGCCAGCAGCTTACAGGGAATGTTAGGTTCACCCCTCCACTTT	CASSLQGMLGSPLHF	NA	TRBV7-2	TRBJ1-6	NA
TGCGCCAGCAGCTGGCCACGGGGGAACGATACGCAGTATTTT	CASSWPRGNDTQYF	NA	TRBV5-1	TRBJ2-3	NA
TGTGCCAGCAGCTTGAGCCGACAGGGTCTAAATTCACCCCTCCACTTT	CASSLSRQGLNSPLHF	few	TRBV7-9	TRBJ1-6	TRBD1
TGCGCCACCGCGAGGGGGACTAGCGGAGAAGAGACCCAGTACTTC	CATARGTSGEETQYF	NA	TRBV10-1	TRBJ2-5	TRBD2
TGCGCCAGCCGAGCTAAAGGCAATCAGCCCCAGCATTTT	CASRAKGNQPQHF	NA	TRBV10-2	TRBJ1-5	NA
TGCGCCAGCAGCTTGGAGGGCCGGGCGGGTGTAGAGACCCAGTACTTC	CASSLEGRAGVETQYF	NA	TRBV5-1	TRBJ2-5	NA